The sample holds many counts of the clone carrying this T cell receptor beta chain. The antigen is unknown. The V gene lost 5 bases and the J gene lost 3 bases, with 23 bases spanning the gap. This CDR3 region has 17 residues. Germline CDR1 is MDHEN and CDR2 is SYDVKM. This entry is derived from a study of T cells in Graves' hyperthyroidism and ophthalmopathy. Study findings and constraints: Blood held most thyroid clonotypes expanded above 0.001 frequency.

Amplified TCR beta CDR3 regions came from RNA transcripts. HTBI primers were used for first-round RT-PCR of the TCR CDR3. TCRdb passed the multiplex PCR reads through MiXCR, listing each CDR3 protein once. The top ten hold 20% to 25% of the sample, which has about 380,000 distinct CDR3 sequences, about 13% seen once. Uncontrolled infection, other autoimmune disease, pregnancy and lactation each barred patients from inclusion. Sequencing was performed on blood. The V gene is TRBV28, the J gene TRBJ2-7; D might be TRBD1 or TRBD2, each matching 5 bases. The TCR sequence derives from a man between 25 and 39 years old with Graves' hyperthyroidism that later progressed to Graves' ophthalmopathy. The CDR3 nucleotides read TGTGCCAGCAGTCGACCCCGCTCTAGCACGGGGCACTACGAGCAGTACTTC. Amino acid sequence: CASSRPRSSTGHYEQYF.